This T cell receptor (beta chain) was sequenced in a study of blood T cell repertoires in COVID-19. Study summary: Both acute and convalescent COVID-19 samples were obtained from the United States, Italy and Spain. PBMCs, B-cell-depleted T cells, or T cells were the source of the cDNA or gDNA that made up the material.

On this clone: Different DNA sequences within this sample yield the same CDR3.

Original data processing: Estimated nucleated cell counts came from reference gene primer amplification. Generated by immunoSEQ multiplex PCR, the TCRdb table keeps only in-frame clones and is missing some. V and J calls plus clone size are reproduced from that table; the DNA served to infer D and trimming. There are about 170,000 clones in the sample; approximately 85% occur only once, and 1% to 1.5% lies in the top ten. Sequenced sample: peripheral blood. The receptor's source is a man in his sixties who had recovered from COVID-19.

The CDR3 sequence: CAWSVLSSPLHF. DNA for the CDR3: TGTGCCTGGAGTGTACTTAGCTCACCCCTCCACTTT. The chain has TRBV30 and TRBJ1-6; no firm D call. Per germline, CDR1 GTSNPN and CDR2 SVGIG (reference sequence). Between the trimmed V and J ends, which lost 0 bases and 10 bases, there was a span of 7 bases. The CDR3 has 12 amino acids.